This TCR beta chain was identified in a study of blood T cell repertoires in COVID-19. Here immunoSEQ multiplex PCR was the method, and the copy in TCRdb shows in-frame clones only, minus some. Found here are roughly 230,000 clones, around four fifths of them singletons; the top ten hold around 6.8%. CDR3 size: 13 residues. Germline values: CDR1 MNHEY, CDR2 SVGEGT. Deletions cut 6 bases from V and 5 bases from J, with 11 bases between. This chain joins TRBV6-2 or TRBV6-3 and TRBJ2-1; a weak D match, TRBD1 (5 bases). The sample was peripheral blood. This clonotype originated in an older woman with active or convalescent COVID-19. This chain's CDR3 is CASSLDSNNEQFF. The CDR3 region has the DNA TGTGCCAGCAGCCTAGACAGCAACAATGAGCAGTTCTTC.